A selection of T cell receptor beta chains follows, all from one sample in a study of blood T cell repertoires in COVID-19. Profiling relied on immunoSEQ multiplex PCR, and the TCRdb table lists in-frame clones only, not all of them. The table has over 150,000 clones, about four fifths seen once. Material for sequencing was peripheral blood. These TCRs come from a woman of 80 years or more with acute or convalescent COVID-19. CDR3s include the opening cysteine and the closing phenylalanine or tryptophan. A D gene is named only where the DNA matches it firmly. Not every row has a clone size; where given, it reads once, few, many or a size class.

D gene,clone size,J gene,V gene,CDR3 length,CDR3 protein
TRBD1,-,TRBJ2-7,TRBV5-5,14,CASSAGTGRDEQYF
-,-,TRBJ1-5,TRBV28,13,CASGPGGRQPQHF
-,-,TRBJ1-2,TRBV2,15,CASSEARTANYGYTF
TRBD1,-,TRBJ2-1,TRBV9,15,CASSALRGPENEQFF
-,-,TRBJ1-1,TRBV3-1/TRBV3-2,15,CASSQLVQMNTEAFF
TRBD1,-,TRBJ2-2,TRBV7-8,16,CASSGPGQYYTGELFF
TRBD1,few,TRBJ2-2,TRBV9,16,CASSVGDRGYTGELFF
-,-,TRBJ2-5,TRBV12-5,13,CASGPDSMLTQYF
TRBD1,-,TRBJ1-2,TRBV27,14,CASSLVGQGAGYTF
TRBD1,-,TRBJ1-6,TRBV19,12,CASSGQGRTLHF
-,-,TRBJ1-1,TRBV9,13,CASSVQLNTEAFF
-,-,TRBJ2-3,TRBV7-3,15,CASSLGAVSTDTQYF
-,-,TRBJ1-2,TRBV3-1/TRBV3-2,14,CASSQDSRSYGYTF
-,once,TRBJ1-6,TRBV5-1,14,CASSGYRGGSPLHF
-,few,TRBJ2-2,TRBV6-4,17,CASSDPADRATPGSCFF
TRBD1,-,TRBJ2-7,TRBV2,14,CASSEPGQGVREYF
-,-,TRBJ2-5,TRBV2,13,CASSVYGEETQYF
-,-,TRBJ2-3,TRBV7-3,16,CASSLNGGASTDTQYF
TRBD1,-,TRBJ2-2,TRBV9,17,CASSVGGTGRNTGELFF
-,-,TRBJ2-5,TRBV18,13,CASSPTVQETQYF
TRBD1,-,TRBJ1-4,TRBV6-2/TRBV6-3,18,CASSYPDRGTATNEKLFF
-,-,TRBJ2-6,TRBV19,17,CASSILLVQAGANVLTF
TRBD1,-,TRBJ1-1,TRBV10-3,17,CAISELGTGAMNTEAFF
TRBD1,-,TRBJ2-7,TRBV7-8,16,CASSLAETGNRDEQYF
TRBD2,few,TRBJ2-1,TRBV18,13,CASSLAGYNEQFF
-,-,TRBJ1-2,TRBV5-1,13,CASRPGRSGGYTF
-,-,TRBJ1-1,TRBV18,15,CASSPLGGEVTEAFF
TRBD2,-,TRBJ2-5,TRBV29-1,11,CSGGGTQTQYF
-,-,TRBJ2-1,TRBV18,16,CASSPLLGGSYNEQFF
TRBD1,-,TRBJ1-2,TRBV10-2,16,CASSYYLTGQNYGYTF
TRBD2,few,TRBJ2-7,TRBV3-1/TRBV3-2,15,CASSQASRGSYEQYF
-,-,TRBJ1-4,TRBV6-2/TRBV6-3,13,CASSYRDWEKLFF
-,-,TRBJ1-6,TRBV27,15,CASSLLAGYDSPLHF
-,-,TRBJ1-1,TRBV7-8,17,CASSLAQTRVMNTEAFF
TRBD1,-,TRBJ2-5,TRBV4-2,15,CASSLTGTAVETQYF
-,-,TRBJ2-3,TRBV18,13,CASSLLSTDTQYF
-,-,TRBJ2-2,TRBV9,14,CASKQGRNTGELFF
-,-,TRBJ2-5,TRBV11-3,15,CASSPRGSGQETQYF
-,-,TRBJ1-5,TRBV12-3/TRBV12-4,13,CAPTQTSNQPQHF
-,-,TRBJ1-2,TRBV6-2/TRBV6-3,17,CASSYDPGTPPGYGYTF
-,-,TRBJ2-2,TRBV14,16,CASSQVTGRSTGELFF
TRBD2,-,TRBJ2-5,TRBV30,14,CAWGTSGSWETQYF
TRBD1,-,TRBJ2-5,TRBV2,15,CASRGDRGLAETQYF
-,-,TRBJ2-7,TRBV5-4,15,CASSLGVAETYEQYF
-,-,TRBJ2-5,TRBV6-6,15,CASSPGGVGQETQYF
TRBD2,-,TRBJ2-5,TRBV27,20,CASSLAPPGLAGRGVETQYF